These 20 T cell receptor beta chains came from one sample sequenced in a study of cytomegalovirus exposure and HLA in healthy donors. Only in-frame clones appear in the TCRdb table, and some are missing; sequencing was by immunoSEQ multiplex PCR. The sample includes tens of thousands of clones, approximately 96% of them seen just once. Sequenced sample: PBMCs. These receptors were collected from a man between 18 and 29 years old in good health and CMV-seropositive.

This clone was detected a few times. V and J are TRBV5-1 and TRBJ1-5; no clear D gene. V was trimmed by 0 bases and J by 5 bases, leaving 9 bases between them. The CDR3 contains 14 residues. The germline V gene encodes CDR1 SGHRS and CDR2 YFSETQ. The CDR3 spells CASSLASLDQPQHF. CDR3 DNA: TGCGCCAGCAGCTTGGCCAGCCTAGATCAGCCCCAGCATTTT.

The chain combines TRBV5-1 with TRBJ1-3; D might be TRBD1 (5 bases). Trimming cost V 2 bases and J 8 bases, with 8 bases left between them. CDR3 length: 12 amino acids. Germline CDR1 SGHRS, CDR2 YFSETQ. DNA of the CDR3: TGCGCCAGCAGCTTCTCGGGGGACACCATATATTTT. This gives the protein CASSFSGDTIYF.

The chain couples TRBV6-5 to TRBJ1-1; D not resolved. CDR3 length equals 13 residues. CDR1 MNHEY and CDR2 SVGAGI come from the germline V gene. V was pared by 6 bases and J by 1 base, with 9 bases between. The CDR3 nucleotides read TGTGCCAGCAGCCGGCTAGGGAACACTGAAGCTTTCTTT. Protein: CASSRLGNTEAFF.

This clone was counted between two and nine times. The chain employs TRBV27 and TRBJ2-7, with D uncertain. V dropped 5 bases and J dropped 0 bases, with 14 bases sitting between them. Germline CDR1 is MNHEY and CDR2 is SMNVEV (reference sequence). The CDR3 spans 15 residues. The CDR3 is CASSLPVADSYEQYF. The CDR3 DNA follows: TGTGCCAGCAGTCTTCCGGTCGCGGACTCCTACGAGCAGTACTTC.

The chain joins TRBV7-2 to TRBJ2-7; 11 nucleotides agree with TRBD2. The germline CDR1 and CDR2 sequences are SGHTA and FQGNSA. Trimming took 5 bases from V and 3 from J; bases not matched to a gene: 3. The length of the CDR3 is 14 residues. The CDR3 spells CASSRSGGGYEQYF. CDR3 nucleotide sequence: TGTGCCAGCAGCCGTAGCGGGGGGGGCTACGAGCAGTACTTC.

As DNA, the CDR3 is TGTGCCAGCAGTGGCCAAGCAGGGGTTCGGGAAAAACTGTTTTTT. This translates into CASSGQAGVREKLFF. This sequence joins TRBV2 and TRBJ1-4; D is possibly TRBD1 (6 bases). The CDR3 consists of 15 residues. Germline V gene sequence: CDR1 SNHLY, CDR2 FYNNEI. V lost 4 bases to trimming and J lost 8 bases, with 17 bases between them. The variable domain in full, with the rest retrieved from reference TRBV2 and TRBJ1-4, is EPEVTQTPSHQVTQMGQEVILRCVPISNHLYFYWYRQILGQKVEFLVSFYNNEISEKSEIFDDQFSVERPDGSNFTLKIRSTKLEDSAMYFCASSGQAGVREKLFFGSGTQLSVL.

J is TRBJ2-3 and V is TRBV4-1; TRBD1 matches at 8 bases. The germline CDR1 and CDR2 sequences are MGHRA and YSYEKL. With 4 bases clipped from V and 4 bases from J, the junction kept 7 bases outside the gene matches. This CDR3 is 15 amino acids long. CDR3 DNA sequence: TGCGCCAGCAGCCGGATTAAACAGGGGGCAGATACGCAGTATTTT. Its translation is CASSRIKQGADTQYF.

This chain links TRBV7-2 with TRBJ2-7; 14 nucleotides align to TRBD2. The CDR3 sequence is 17 residues long. In germline, CDR1 is SGHTA, CDR2 FQGNSA. V lost 5 bases, J lost 7 bases, and 13 bases stayed unmatched. The CDR3 DNA reads TGTGCCAGCAGCCGCCAGTCGGGACTAGCGGGGGTACAGGAGCAGTACTTC. Translated, it gives CASSRQSGLAGVQEQYF.

The rearrangement links TRBV28 to TRBJ2-3; weak D call: TRBD1 (6 bases). There are 17 residues in the CDR3. Germline V gene sequence: CDR1 MDHEN, CDR2 SYDVKM. V lost 5 bases to trimming and J lost 0 bases, with 18 bases between them. The CDR3 spells CASSPLAQGPSTDTQYF. The CDR3 coding sequence is TGTGCCAGCAGTCCCCTTGCACAGGGACCTAGCACAGATACGCAGTATTTT. Combining the CDR3 with reference TRBV28 and TRBJ2-3 gives the whole variable domain DVKVTQSSRYLVKRTGEKVFLECVQDMDHENMFWYRQDPGLGLRLIYFSYDVKMKEKGDIPEGYSVSREKKERFSLILESASTNQTSMYLCASSPLAQGPSTDTQYFGPGTRLTVL.

This sequence joins TRBV19 and TRBJ2-3, with D possibly matching TRBD2 (6 bases). The CDR3 has 13 amino acids. V gave up 4 bases and J gave up 8 bases, with 13 bases separating them. Germline V gene lookup returns CDR1 LNHDA and CDR2 SQIVND (reference sequence). This CDR3 reads CASSRGTLSTQYF. The CDR3 DNA is TGTGCCAGTAGTAGGGGGACTCTATCTACGCAGTATTTT.

CDR3 protein: CASSLSGQEAFF. The CDR3 nucleotides read TGTGCCAGCAGTTTATCGGGGCAGGAAGCTTTCTTT. This chain connects TRBV27 to TRBJ1-1; TRBD1 might be the D (5 bases). Trimming shortened V by 0 bases and J by 8 bases, and 7 bases separated the two germline ends. Germline V gene data show CDR1 as MNHEY and CDR2 as SMNVEV (reference sequence). This CDR3 comprises 12 residues.

V usage is TRBV9 and J usage is TRBJ2-3, with a tentative D call TRBD2 (7 bases). The CDR3 totals 16 residues. In germline, CDR1 is SGDLS, CDR2 YYNGEE. Trimming shortened V by 4 bases and J by 1 base, and 16 bases separated the two germline ends. The CDR3 DNA follows: TGTGCCAGCAGCCCAGGGGCGGGAGCCGGCACAGATACGCAGTATTTT. Translating it yields CASSPGAGAGTDTQYF.

The CDR3 bases are TGTGCCAGCAGCCAGCAGGGAGGGACTGAAGCTTTCTTT. It yields the protein CASSQQGGTEAFF. J is TRBJ1-1 and V is TRBV7-9; D is possibly TRBD1 (5 bases). The ends were cut back, 5 bases at V and 5 bases at J, with 12 bases in the middle. The CDR3 contains 13 residues. The V gene's germline CDR1 is SEHNR and CDR2 FQNEAQ (reference sequence).

The V gene is TRBV27, the J gene TRBJ1-1; maybe TRBD1 (6 bases). Trimming cost V 7 bases and J 11 bases, with 14 bases left between them. Germline V gene lookup returns CDR1 MNHEY and CDR2 SMNVEV (reference sequence). CDR3 length: 11 residues. The CDR3 protein is CASTGGARAFF. Written as DNA, the CDR3 is TGTGCCAGCACGGGGGGCGCGAGGGCTTTCTTT.

J is TRBJ2-6 and V is TRBV15, with TRBD2 as a possible D gene (6 bases). The CDR3 extends over 16 amino acids. Germline-derived CDR1 and CDR2 are LNHNV and YYDKDF (reference sequence). Between the trimmed V and J ends, which lost 7 bases and 3 bases, there was a span of 16 bases. The CDR3 spells CATKEGSAFGANVLTF. CDR3 in DNA: TGTGCCACCAAGGAGGGTTCCGCCTTTGGGGCCAACGTCCTGACTTTC.

This sequence joins TRBV28 and TRBJ2-7; tentatively, D is TRBD1 (6 bases). From germline, CDR1 is MDHEN and CDR2 SYDVKM. V was cut by 5 bases and J by 6 bases, with 20 bases left in between. The CDR3 consists of 15 residues. Here the CDR3 DNA reads TGTGCCAGCAGTCCGGAGGACAGACCTTGGGGCGAGCAGTACTTC. Residues: CASSPEDRPWGEQYF.

The chain uses TRBV10-2 and TRBJ2-7; 10 nucleotides match TRBD1. V dropped 6 bases and J dropped 5; count of bases not matched to a gene: 7. This CDR3 spans 14 amino acids. The V gene's germline CDR1 is WSHSY and CDR2 SAAADI. In DNA form, the CDR3 reads TGCGCCAGCAGATCCGGGACAGGGGAACACGAGCAGTACTTC. Translated: CASRSGTGEHEQYF.

CDR3 protein: CASSQRTGPYEQYF. In DNA, the CDR3 is TGCGCCAGCAGTCAGCGGACAGGCCCCTACGAGCAGTACTTC. The chain is built from TRBV23-1 and TRBJ2-7; TRBD1 matches at 7 bases. TRBV23-1 carries the ORF label, with uncertain function. The CDR3 covers 14 residues. The J segment lost 2 bases and the V segment lost 3 bases, leaving 4 bases of the junction unmatched.

This clone was detected once. At the DNA level, this CDR3 is encoded by other sequences in the same sample as well. The genes are TRBV5-6 and TRBJ2-2; D remains ambiguous. Trimming took off 4 bases at V and 1 base at J, with 8 bases between the two ends. The germline CDR1 and CDR2 sequences are SGHDT and YYEEEE. There are 14 residues in the CDR3. The CDR3 spells CASSLTRNTGELFF. The DNA of the CDR3 is TGTGCCAGCAGCCTTACACGGAACACCGGGGAGCTGTTTTTT.

This chain uses TRBV2 with TRBJ2-7, with 10 bases that match TRBD1. The V segment lost 11 bases and the J segment 6 bases; nucleotides outside the gene matches: 10. Germline CDR1 SNHLY, CDR2 FYNNEI. CDR3 length equals 13 residues. The CDR3 bases are TGTGCCGGACAAAGACAGGGGGCAGGCGAGCAGTACTTC. The encoded protein is CAGQRQGAGEQYF.